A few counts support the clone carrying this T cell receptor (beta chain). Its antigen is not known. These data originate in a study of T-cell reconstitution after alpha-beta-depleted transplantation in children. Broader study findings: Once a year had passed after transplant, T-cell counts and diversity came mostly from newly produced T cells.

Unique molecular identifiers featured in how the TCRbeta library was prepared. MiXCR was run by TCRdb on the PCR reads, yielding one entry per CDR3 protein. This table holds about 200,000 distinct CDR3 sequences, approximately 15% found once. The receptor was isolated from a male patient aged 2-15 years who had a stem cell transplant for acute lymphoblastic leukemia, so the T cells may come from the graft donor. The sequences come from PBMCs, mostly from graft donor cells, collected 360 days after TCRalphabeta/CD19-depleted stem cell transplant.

The chain's CDR3 is CASSPVGAPVYNEQFF. The CDR3 region has the DNA TGTGCCAGCAGCCCTGTGGGTGCACCAGTCTACAATGAGCAGTTCTTC. The gene calls are TRBV6-5 and TRBJ2-1; D not resolved. Germline V gene sequence: CDR1 MNHEY, CDR2 SVGAGI. This CDR3 comprises 16 residues. V lost 6 bases to trimming and J lost 3 bases, with 18 bases between them.